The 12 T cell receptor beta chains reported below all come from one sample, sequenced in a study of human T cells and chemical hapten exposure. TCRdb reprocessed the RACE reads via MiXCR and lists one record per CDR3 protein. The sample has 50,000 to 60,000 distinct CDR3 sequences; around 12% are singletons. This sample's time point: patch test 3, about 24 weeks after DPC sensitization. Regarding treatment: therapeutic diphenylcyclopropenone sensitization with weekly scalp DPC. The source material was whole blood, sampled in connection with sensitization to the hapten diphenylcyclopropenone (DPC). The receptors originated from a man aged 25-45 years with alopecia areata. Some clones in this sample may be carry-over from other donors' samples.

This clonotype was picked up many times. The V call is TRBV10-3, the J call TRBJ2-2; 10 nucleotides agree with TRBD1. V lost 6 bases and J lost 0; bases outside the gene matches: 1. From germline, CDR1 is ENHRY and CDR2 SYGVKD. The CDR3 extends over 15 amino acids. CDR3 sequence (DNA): TGTGCCATCAGGGGACAGGGGTCGAACACCGGGGAGCTGTTTTTT. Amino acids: CAIRGQGSNTGELFF.

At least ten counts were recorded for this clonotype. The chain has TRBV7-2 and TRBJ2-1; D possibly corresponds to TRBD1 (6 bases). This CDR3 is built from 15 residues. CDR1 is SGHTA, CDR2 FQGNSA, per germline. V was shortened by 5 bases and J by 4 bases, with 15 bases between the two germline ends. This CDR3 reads CASSDQGRGYNEQFF. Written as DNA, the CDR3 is TGTGCCAGCAGCGACCAGGGGAGAGGGTACAATGAGCAGTTCTTC.

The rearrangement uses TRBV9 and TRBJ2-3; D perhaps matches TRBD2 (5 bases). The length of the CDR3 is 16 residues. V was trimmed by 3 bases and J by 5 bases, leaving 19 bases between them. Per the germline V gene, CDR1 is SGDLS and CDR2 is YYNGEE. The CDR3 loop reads CASSGSSGEIRDTQYF. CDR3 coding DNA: TGTGCCAGCAGCGGTAGTTCCGGGGAAATCAGAGATACGCAGTATTTT.

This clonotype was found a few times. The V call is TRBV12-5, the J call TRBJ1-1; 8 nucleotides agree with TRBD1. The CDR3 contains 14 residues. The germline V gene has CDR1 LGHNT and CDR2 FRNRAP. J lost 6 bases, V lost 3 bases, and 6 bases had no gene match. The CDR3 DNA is TGTGCTAGTGGTTTTGGACAGGGTGGCGCTGAAGCTTTCTTT. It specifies CASGFGQGGAEAFF. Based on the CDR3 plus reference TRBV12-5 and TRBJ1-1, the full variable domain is DARVTQTPRHKVTEMGQEVTMRCQPILGHNTVFWYRQTMMQGLELLAYFRNRAPLDDSGMPKDRFSAEMPDATLATLKIQPSEPRDSAVYFCASGFGQGGAEAFFGQGTRLTVV.

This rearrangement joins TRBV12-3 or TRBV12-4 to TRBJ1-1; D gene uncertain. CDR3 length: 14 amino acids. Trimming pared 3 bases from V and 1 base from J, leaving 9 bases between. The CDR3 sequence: CASSFRPGNTEAFF. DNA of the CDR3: TGTGCCAGCAGTTTTAGGCCCGGGAACACTGAAGCTTTCTTT.

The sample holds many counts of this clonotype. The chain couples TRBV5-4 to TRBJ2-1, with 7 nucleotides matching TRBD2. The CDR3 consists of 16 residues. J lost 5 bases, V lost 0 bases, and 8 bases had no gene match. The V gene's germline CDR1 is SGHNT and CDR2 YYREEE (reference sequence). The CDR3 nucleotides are TGTGCCAGCAGCTTGGCCGGGTCGGGGGGACACAATGAGCAGTTCTTC. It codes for CASSLAGSGGHNEQFF. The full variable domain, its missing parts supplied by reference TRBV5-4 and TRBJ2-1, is ETGVTQSPTHLIKTRGQQVTLRCSSQSGHNTVSWYQQALGQGPQFIFQYYREEENGRGNFPPRFSGLQFPNYSSELNVNALELDDSALYLCASSLAGSGGHNEQFFGPGTRLTVL.

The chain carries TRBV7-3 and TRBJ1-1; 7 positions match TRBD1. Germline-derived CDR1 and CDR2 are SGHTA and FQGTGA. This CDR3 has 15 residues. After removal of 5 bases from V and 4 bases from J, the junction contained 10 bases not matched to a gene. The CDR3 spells CASSQRGGRFTEAFF. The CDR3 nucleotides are TGTGCCAGCAGCCAGAGAGGGGGCCGTTTCACTGAAGCTTTCTTT.

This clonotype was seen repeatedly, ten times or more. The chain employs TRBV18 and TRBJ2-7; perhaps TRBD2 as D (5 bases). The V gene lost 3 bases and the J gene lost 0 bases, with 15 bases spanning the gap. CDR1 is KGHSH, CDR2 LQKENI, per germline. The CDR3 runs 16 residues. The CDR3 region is CASSPAERLSSYEQYF. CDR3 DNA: TGTGCCAGCTCACCCGCAGAGCGGCTCAGCTCCTACGAGCAGTACTTC.

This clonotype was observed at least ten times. The chain's CDR3 is CAIIPDNTDTQYF. The DNA of the CDR3 is TGTGCCATCATCCCAGATAACACAGATACGCAGTATTTT. V usage is TRBV10-3 and J usage is TRBJ2-3; D gene unclear. The germline V gene has CDR1 ENHRY and CDR2 SYGVKD. The V end lost 7 bases, the J end lost 2 bases, and 10 bases lay between the germline ends. This CDR3 spans 13 amino acids.

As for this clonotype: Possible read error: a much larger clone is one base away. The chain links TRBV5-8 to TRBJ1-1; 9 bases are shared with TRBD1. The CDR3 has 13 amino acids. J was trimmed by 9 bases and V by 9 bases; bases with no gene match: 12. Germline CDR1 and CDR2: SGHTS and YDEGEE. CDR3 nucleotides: TGTGCCACCAACAGGGGGCCCCGCCTCAAAGCTTTCTTT. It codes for CATNRGPRLKAFF.

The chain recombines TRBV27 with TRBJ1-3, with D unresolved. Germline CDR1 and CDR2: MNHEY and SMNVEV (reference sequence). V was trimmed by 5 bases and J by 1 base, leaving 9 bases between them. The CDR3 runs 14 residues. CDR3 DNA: TGTGCCAGCAGTCTTCGGCAGTCTGGAAACACCATATATTTT. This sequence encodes CASSLRQSGNTIYF.

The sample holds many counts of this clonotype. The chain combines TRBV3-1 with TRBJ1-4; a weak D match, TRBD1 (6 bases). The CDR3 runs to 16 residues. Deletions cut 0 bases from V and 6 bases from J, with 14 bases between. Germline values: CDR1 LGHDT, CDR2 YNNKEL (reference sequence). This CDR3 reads CASSQDSGGGDEKLFF. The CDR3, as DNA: TGTGCCAGCAGCCAAGATTCTGGGGGGGGCGATGAAAAACTGTTTTTT.